The 31 T cell receptor beta chains presented below share a single source sample, sequenced in a study of blood T cell repertoires in COVID-19 (TCRdb year 2020). Receptor amplification or capture employed the immunoSEQ multiplex PCR assay. TCRdb took over this immuneACCESS table, retaining in-frame rearrangements with V and J assigned. Such tables are incomplete; in checked studies, under half of the missing clones stem from an unresolved V gene, and the remainder is unexplained. The sample table shows 310,000 or so clones, and around 90% are seen once. The ten largest clones add up to approximately 6% of the sample. Sequencing was carried out using PBMCs or T cells enriched from blood (not recorded which). The receptors were gathered from a woman aged 25 to 39 who had recovered from COVID-19.

This chain uses TRBV10-1 with TRBJ1-1; TRBD1 aligns across 11 bases. There are 18 residues in the CDR3. Trimming cost V 7 bases and J 4 bases; bases outside gene matches: 17. Germline CDR1 reads WNHNN; CDR2 reads SYGVQD (reference sequence). CDR3 sequence: CASTTNLGQGARGTEAFF. In nucleotides, the CDR3 is TGCGCCAGCACTACCAATTTAGGACAGGGGGCGAGGGGCACTGAAGCTTTCTTT.

The rearrangement uses TRBV7-9 and TRBJ1-2; unclear D gene. Germline-derived CDR1 and CDR2 are SEHNR and FQNEAQ (reference sequence). This CDR3 region has 10 residues. Trimming cost V 8 bases and J 6 bases, with 7 bases left between them. The CDR3 loop reads CASGRDGYTF. The CDR3 nucleotides read TGTGCCAGCGGGAGGGATGGCTACACCTTC.

The V call is TRBV5-6, the J call TRBJ2-7; TRBD1 might be the D (6 bases). V was trimmed by 5 bases and J by 7 bases, leaving 19 bases between them. Per the germline V gene, CDR1 is SGHDT and CDR2 is YYEEEE. The CDR3 has 14 amino acids. The CDR3, as DNA: TGTGCCAGCAGACCGACAGGCACCCCATTGGAGCAGTACTTC. This codes for CASRPTGTPLEQYF.

The CDR3 DNA sequence: TGTGCCAGCAGCAACCTAAGAGAGCCCCAGCATTTT. This translates into CASSNLREPQHF. The chain uses TRBV12-3 or TRBV12-4 and TRBJ1-5; D not certain. V was trimmed by 6 bases and J by 8 bases, leaving 11 bases between them. This CDR3 has 12 residues.

This rearrangement joins TRBV7-3 to TRBJ2-3; TRBD1 agrees at 8 bases. Germline V lookup: CDR1 SGHTA, CDR2 FQGTGA. The CDR3 contains 14 residues. V lost 4 bases to trimming and J lost 6 bases; unmatched junction nucleotides: 6. The CDR3 DNA is TGTGCCAGCAGCTCCGGACAGGGCGTGGATACGCAGTATTTT. It is translated as CASSSGQGVDTQYF.

The rearrangement joins TRBV6-6 to TRBJ2-6; 11 nucleotides line up with TRBD1. Trimming removed 5 bases from V and 3 bases from J; junction bases left unmatched: 6. Looked up from germline, CDR1 is MNHNY and CDR2 is SVGAGI (reference sequence). This CDR3 has 17 amino acids. DNA of the CDR3: TGTGCCAGCAGTCACCGGGACAGGGGGTTTGGGGCCAACGTCCTGACTTTC. It specifies CASSHRDRGFGANVLTF.

The chain recombines TRBV5-1 with TRBJ2-7; 7 nucleotides line up with TRBD1. This CDR3 has 16 residues. The germline V gene has CDR1 SGHRS and CDR2 YFSETQ. V gave up 4 bases and J gave up 1 base; unmatched junction bases: 11. CDR3 bases: TGCGCCAGCAGCGCCCAACCGGGACAGAGTTCCTACGAGCAGTACTTC. Translation: CASSAQPGQSSYEQYF.

CDR3 in amino acids: CASSTQGSDTQYF. In DNA, the CDR3 is TGTGCCAGCAGCACCCAGGGGTCAGATACGCAGTATTTT. The V gene is TRBV2, the J gene TRBJ2-3, with a possible D match to TRBD1 (6 bases). Germline V CDR1 and CDR2: SNHLY, FYNNEI. The CDR3 has 13 amino acids. Trimming took off 6 bases at V and 4 bases at J, with 11 bases between the two ends.

This chain links TRBV6-2 or TRBV6-3 with TRBJ1-5; no clear D gene. Deletions cut 0 bases from V and 0 bases from J, with 6 bases between. The CDR3 runs 15 residues. CDR1 and CDR2 from the germline V gene are MNHEY and SVGEGT. The CDR3 DNA is TGTGCCAGCAGTTACTCGGGCCTTAGCAATCAGCCCCAGCATTTT. Its protein product is CASSYSGLSNQPQHF.

The V call is TRBV7-2, the J call TRBJ2-1; 8 bases are a match to TRBD2. CDR3 length equals 11 residues. V dropped 6 bases and J dropped 9; count of bases not matched to a gene: 1. Germline-derived CDR1 and CDR2 are SGHTA and FQGNSA. The CDR3 DNA follows: TGTGCCAGCAGTAGCGGGGTTGAGCAGTTCTTC. Translated: CASSSGVEQFF.

The chain is built from TRBV11-2 and TRBJ2-7; 8 bases align to TRBD1. The CDR3 covers 15 residues. V was clipped by 4 bases and J by 3 bases; unmatched bases: 8. Germline CDR1 is SGHAT and CDR2 is FQNNGV. CDR3 bases: TGTGCCAGCAGCTCCCCGTTCAGGGGGCTCTACGAGCAGTACTTC. It codes for CASSSPFRGLYEQYF.

This sequence joins TRBV4-2 and TRBJ2-5; the D is unclear. Trimming stripped 0 bases from V and 2 bases from J, with 10 bases between. Looked up from germline, CDR1 is LGHNA and CDR2 is YNFKEQ. The CDR3 is 15 residues long. Here the CDR3 reads CASSQDRGTQETQYF. CDR3 nucleotide sequence: TGTGCCAGCAGCCAAGATCGAGGAACGCAAGAGACCCAGTACTTC.

The gene calls are TRBV5-1 and TRBJ2-2; D is unclear. The CDR3 runs 12 residues. Germline CDR1 and CDR2: SGHRS and YFSETQ. V was clipped by 4 bases and J by 7 bases, with 8 bases between them. CDR3 protein: CASSPYYGELFF. The CDR3 DNA follows: TGCGCCAGCAGCCCTTATTACGGGGAGCTGTTTTTT.

The chain has TRBV3-1 (or the pseudogene TRBV3-2) and TRBJ2-7; possible D gene TRBD1, 5 bases. Trimming removed 4 bases from V and 2 bases from J, with 12 bases in between. Germline V gene lookup returns CDR1 LGHDT and CDR2 YNNKEL (reference sequence). The CDR3 runs 14 residues. CDR3 DNA: TGTGCCAGCAGCCCACTACAGGTTCCCTACGAGCAGTACTTC. Amino acids: CASSPLQVPYEQYF.

This clone turned up a few times. Other DNA sequences within the sample encode an identical CDR3. This chain joins TRBV7-2 and TRBJ1-5; D gene unclear. The germline V gene has CDR1 SGHTA and CDR2 FQGNSA. Between the trimmed V and J ends, which lost 2 bases and 2 bases, there was a span of 7 bases. The CDR3 has 14 residues. CDR3 in DNA: TGTGCCAGCAGCTTACGGGGTGGCAATCAGCCCCAGCATTTT. Translation: CASSLRGGNQPQHF.

The chain carries TRBV10-2 and TRBJ2-2; 7 nucleotides align to TRBD1. The CDR3 consists of 15 residues. The V and J ends lost 7 bases and 0 bases, in that order; junction bases with no gene match: 5. The V gene's germline CDR1 is WSHSY and CDR2 SAAADI. The CDR3 sequence: CASMTGIANTGELFF. The CDR3 DNA reads TGCGCCAGCATGACAGGGATCGCGAACACCGGGGAGCTGTTTTTT.

The J gene is TRBJ1-2, the V gene TRBV10-3; D is unresolved. Germline CDR1 reads ENHRY; CDR2 reads SYGVKD. V lost 0 bases and J 7 bases, leaving 6 bases between the germline ends. This CDR3 has 12 amino acids. CDR3 protein: CAISESQVGYTF. CDR3 bases: TGTGCCATCAGTGAGTCCCAGGTTGGCTACACCTTC.

The chain joins TRBV29-1 to TRBJ1-1; D might be TRBD1 (5 bases). V was trimmed by 4 bases and J by 2 bases, leaving 14 bases between them. Germline values: CDR1 SQVTM, CDR2 ANQGSEA. The CDR3 runs to 14 residues. The CDR3 region has the DNA TGCAGCGTTGCAGGGTGGGTAGGAAACACTGAAGCTTTCTTT. Amino acids: CSVAGWVGNTEAFF.

This clone was picked up a small number of times. This chain links TRBV19 with TRBJ1-1; D is perhaps TRBD1 (5 bases). V gave up 2 bases and J gave up 2 bases, with 18 bases separating them. The CDR3 sequence is 17 residues long. Germline lookup yields CDR1 LNHDA and CDR2 SQIVND (reference sequence). The CDR3 DNA follows: TGTGCCAGTAGTATAATTGATCCGGGGGGTTTTAACACTGAAGCTTTCTTT. This translates into CASSIIDPGGFNTEAFF.

This chain joins TRBV9 and TRBJ2-3; weak D call: TRBD1 (6 bases). V lost 3 bases to trimming and J lost 4 bases, with 12 bases between them. This CDR3 spans 14 amino acids. CDR1 and CDR2 from the germline V gene are SGDLS and YYNGEE. CDR3: CASSATGFADTQYF. The CDR3 DNA reads TGTGCCAGCAGCGCAACAGGGTTCGCAGATACGCAGTATTTT.

The chain uses TRBV2 and TRBJ1-5, with D tentatively TRBD1 (6 bases). The CDR3 contains 15 residues. The germline V gene encodes CDR1 SNHLY and CDR2 FYNNEI. Trimming cost V 6 bases and J 4 bases, with 16 bases left between them. The CDR3 spells CASRSQGGGNQPQHF. The CDR3 DNA follows: TGTGCCAGCAGGTCACAGGGAGGGGGGAATCAGCCCCAGCATTTT.

The chain carries TRBV6-5 and TRBJ1-4, with D possibly matching TRBD1 (5 bases). Trimming removed 3 bases from V and 12 bases from J, with 14 bases in between. Germline V lookup: CDR1 MNHEY, CDR2 SVGAGI. The CDR3 is 13 amino acids. The CDR3: CASSYSIGGELFF. CDR3 sequence (DNA): TGTGCCAGCAGTTATTCTATCGGGGGAGAACTGTTTTTT.

Concerning this clone itself: The junction differs from germline at one of its ends, possibly a read error. V usage is TRBV7-9 and J usage is TRBJ2-7; tentatively, D is TRBD1 (6 bases). The germline gives CDR1 SEHNR, CDR2 FQNEAQ (reference sequence). This CDR3 is built from 12 residues. DNA of the CDR3: TGTGCCAGCAGCGCCCTAATCAATCGACAGGACTTC. It yields the protein CASSALINRQDF.

J is TRBJ1-2 and V is TRBV4-2; D may be TRBD1 (5 bases). The CDR3 runs to 12 residues. Germline V gene lookup returns CDR1 LGHNA and CDR2 YNFKEQ. V was pared by 4 bases and J by 6 bases, with 9 bases between. CDR3 amino acids: CASSPRGDGYTF. CDR3 DNA: TGTGCCAGCAGCCCCCGGGGGGATGGCTACACCTTC.

The chain employs TRBV5-6 and TRBJ1-2; 7 bases are shared with TRBD1. This CDR3 has 17 residues. The V gene end was trimmed by 4 bases and the J gene end by 2 bases; junction bases not matched to a gene: 14. CDR1 is SGHDT, CDR2 YYEEEE, per germline. Written as DNA, the CDR3 is TGTGCCAGCAGCCCCGCCGGGACAGAAAAGAAGAACTATGGCTACACCTTC. This translates into CASSPAGTEKKNYGYTF.

The table lists this clone with a few counts. V is TRBV4-1 and J is TRBJ2-7, with 13 bases lining up with TRBD2. The CDR3 has 16 residues. Unmatched junction bases numbered 5, after V lost 2 bases and J lost 4 bases. Germline V gene sequence: CDR1 MGHRA, CDR2 YSYEKL. The CDR3 coding sequence is TGCGCCAGCAGCCAAACAACTAGCGGGGGGGCGTACGAGCAGTACTTC. This codes for CASSQTTSGGAYEQYF.

The rearrangement joins TRBV11-2 to TRBJ2-2, with 8 bases that match TRBD1. Germline CDR1 reads SGHAT; CDR2 reads FQNNGV. Trimming took 5 bases from V and 4 from J; bases not matched to a gene: 12. The CDR3 consists of 17 residues. The CDR3 DNA reads TGTGCCAGCAGCACATACATCGGACAGGGTAGCACCGGGGAGCTGTTTTTT. This codes for CASSTYIGQGSTGELFF.

The chain employs TRBV6-9 and TRBJ1-6, with TRBD1 matching over 7 bases. The CDR3 extends over 15 amino acids. Germline assignment: CDR1 MNHGY and CDR2 SVAAGI. Trimming cost V 6 bases and J 1 base; bases outside gene matches: 3. The CDR3 DNA reads TGTGCCAGCAGGACAGGGTTGTCCTATAATTCACCCCTCCACTTT. This translates into CASRTGLSYNSPLHF.

The chain links TRBV7-2 to TRBJ1-2, with 7 bases aligning to TRBD1. Germline V gene data show CDR1 as SGHTA and CDR2 as FQGNSA. With 1 base clipped from V and 10 bases from J, the junction kept 3 bases outside the gene matches. The length of the CDR3 is 12 residues. CDR3 sequence: CASSLEGASYTF. The CDR3 nucleotides read TGTGCCAGCAGCTTAGAGGGGGCGTCCTACACCTTC.

This chain joins TRBV15 and TRBJ1-1, with D possibly TRBD1 on 5 matching bases. The germline V and J ends were trimmed by 0 bases and 0 bases, with 14 bases remaining between them. Germline-derived CDR1 and CDR2 are LNHNV and YYDKDF (reference sequence). CDR3 length: 17 residues. The CDR3 sequence: CATSRDFGAGMNTEAFF. CDR3 sequence (DNA): TGTGCCACCAGCAGAGATTTCGGGGCGGGGATGAACACTGAAGCTTTCTTT.

CDR3 sequence reads: CASTELQGYGYTF. The CDR3 DNA sequence: TGTGCCAGCACCGAGCTCCAGGGGTATGGCTACACCTTC. The chain uses TRBV28 and TRBJ1-2; perhaps TRBD1 as D (6 bases). CDR1 is MDHEN, CDR2 SYDVKM, per germline. The CDR3 covers 13 residues. V lost 7 bases, J lost 5 bases, and 14 bases lay in between.